The 8 T cell receptor beta chains reported below all come from one sample, sequenced in a study of cytomegalovirus exposure and HLA in healthy donors. The PCR contained 60 Vbeta and 13 Jbeta primers. Profiled with immunoSEQ multiplex PCR; TCRdb holds only in-frame clones, not every one. The table has 150,000 to 200,000 clones, 81% seen once; the top ten hold about 2.1%. Sequencing was carried out using PBMCs. These receptors all stem from a woman in her late teens or twenties in good health and CMV-seronegative.

This chain links TRBV5-6 with TRBJ1-5, with 7 bases identical to TRBD1. The CDR3 has 13 residues. Germline loops: CDR1 SGHDT, CDR2 YYEEEE. V lost 3 bases and J lost 9; bases outside the gene matches: 6. The CDR3 DNA reads as TGTGCCAGCAGCTCTGGACAGGTAGGGCCCCAGCATTTT. Its protein product is CASSSGQVGPQHF.

This chain uses TRBV18 with TRBJ2-7, with 9 positions matching TRBD1. Trimming took 3 bases from V and 2 from J; bases not matched to a gene: 5. The CDR3 spans 15 residues. Germline V gene sequence: CDR1 KGHSH, CDR2 LQKENI. For the CDR3, the DNA is TGTGCCAGCTCACCGTGGACAGGGGCGCCCTACGAGCAGTACTTC. This translates into CASSPWTGAPYEQYF.

This chain links TRBV29-1 with TRBJ1-2; TRBD1 agrees at 7 bases. Germline-derived CDR1 and CDR2 are SQVTM and ANQGSEA. Trimming removed 1 base from V and 3 bases from J; junction bases left unmatched: 5. The CDR3 loop spans 14 amino acids. The CDR3 here is CSVEVPGQYYGYTF. CDR3 nucleotides: TGCAGCGTTGAAGTCCCGGGACAGTACTATGGCTACACCTTC.

The rearrangement uses TRBV13 and TRBJ2-3, with 8 bases fitting TRBD1. Germline lookup yields CDR1 PRHDT and CDR2 FYEKMQ (reference sequence). This CDR3 has 17 residues. Trimming removed 1 base from V and 6 bases from J; junction bases left unmatched: 12. As DNA, the CDR3 is TGTGCCAGCAGCTTAGACCAGAGGGGCAGGGGGCAGGATACGCAGTATTTT. Protein product: CASSLDQRGRGQDTQYF.

The V gene is TRBV2, the J gene TRBJ2-7; 7 bases line up with TRBD2. With V trimmed by 1 base and J by 2 bases, 5 bases remained unmatched. This CDR3 has 15 residues. The germline CDR1 and CDR2 sequences are SNHLY and FYNNEI. Written as DNA, the CDR3 is TGTGCCAGCAGTGAAGGGATGGGGGGGACCTACGAGCAGTACTTC. Translating gives CASSEGMGGTYEQYF. Full variable domain (remainder filled in from reference TRBV2 and TRBJ2-7): EPEVTQTPSHQVTQMGQEVILRCVPISNHLYFYWYRQILGQKVEFLVSFYNNEISEKSEIFDDQFSVERPDGSNFTLKIRSTKLEDSAMYFCASSEGMGGTYEQYFGPGTRLTVT.

CDR3 loop: CASSDQGVGTEAFF. CDR3 nucleotides: TGCGCCAGCAGCGATCAGGGGGTGGGCACTGAAGCTTTCTTT. The chain employs TRBV5-1 and TRBJ1-1; TRBD1 agrees at 7 bases. Trimming removed 4 bases from V and 4 bases from J; junction bases left unmatched: 7. Per germline, CDR1 SGHRS and CDR2 YFSETQ. The CDR3 sequence is 14 residues long.

This chain links TRBV29-1 with TRBJ2-7, with a weak D call TRBD1 (5 bases). Between the trimmed V and J ends, which lost 7 bases and 6 bases, there was a span of 19 bases. Germline V gives CDR1 SQVTM, CDR2 ANQGSEA. The CDR3 is made up of 13 amino acids. The CDR3 here is CSATRVWGGEQYF. In DNA, the CDR3 is TGCAGCGCCACCCGAGTGTGGGGCGGCGAGCAGTACTTC.

The chain joins TRBV29-1 to TRBJ1-2; a possible D gene is TRBD1 (5 bases). This CDR3 contains 13 residues. Germline-derived CDR1 and CDR2 are SQVTM and ANQGSEA. V was shortened by 4 bases and J by 0 bases, with 9 bases between the two germline ends. The CDR3 loop is CSVVDSTNYGYTF. In DNA, the CDR3 is TGCAGCGTTGTTGACAGTACTAACTATGGCTACACCTTC. The full variable domain, in which reference TRBV29-1 and TRBJ1-2 provide the parts outside the CDR3, is SAVISQKPSRDICQRGTSLTIQCQVDSQVTMMFWYRQQPGQSLTLIATANQGSEATYESGFVIDKFPISRPNLTFSTLTVSNMSPEDSSIYLCSVVDSTNYGYTFGSGTRLTVV.